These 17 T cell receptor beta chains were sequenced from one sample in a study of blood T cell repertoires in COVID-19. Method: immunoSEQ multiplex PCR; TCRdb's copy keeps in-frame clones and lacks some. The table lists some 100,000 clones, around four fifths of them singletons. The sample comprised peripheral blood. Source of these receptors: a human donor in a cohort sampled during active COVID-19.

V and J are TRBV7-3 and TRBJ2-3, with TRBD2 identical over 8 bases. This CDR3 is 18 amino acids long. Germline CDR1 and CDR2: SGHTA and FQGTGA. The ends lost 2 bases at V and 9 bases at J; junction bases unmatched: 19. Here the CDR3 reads CASSLGGSGAGAQTTQYF. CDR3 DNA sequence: TGTGCCAGCAGCTTAGGCGGGTCGGGAGCGGGGGCACAAACAACGCAGTATTTT.

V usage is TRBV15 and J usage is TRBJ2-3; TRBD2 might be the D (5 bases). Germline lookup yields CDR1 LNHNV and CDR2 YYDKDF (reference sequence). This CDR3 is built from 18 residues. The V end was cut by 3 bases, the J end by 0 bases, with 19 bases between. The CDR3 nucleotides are TGTGCCACCAGCAGGAGGCGGACCGCGGGCCCGAGCACAGATACGCAGTATTTT. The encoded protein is CATSRRRTAGPSTDTQYF.

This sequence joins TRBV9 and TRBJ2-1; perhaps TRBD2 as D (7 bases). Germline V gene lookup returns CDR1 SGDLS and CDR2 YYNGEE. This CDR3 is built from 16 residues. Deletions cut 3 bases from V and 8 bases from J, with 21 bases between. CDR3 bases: TGTGCCAGCAGCGCCACTCGGGGGGCCAAAACCGATGAGCAGTTCTTC. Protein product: CASSATRGAKTDEQFF.

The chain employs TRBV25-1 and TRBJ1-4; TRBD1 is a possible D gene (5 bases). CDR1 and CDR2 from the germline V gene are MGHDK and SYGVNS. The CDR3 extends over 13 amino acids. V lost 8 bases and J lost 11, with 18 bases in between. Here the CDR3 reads CASYGQGEGKLFF. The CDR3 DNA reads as TGTGCCAGCTACGGACAAGGGGAGGGCAAACTGTTTTTT.

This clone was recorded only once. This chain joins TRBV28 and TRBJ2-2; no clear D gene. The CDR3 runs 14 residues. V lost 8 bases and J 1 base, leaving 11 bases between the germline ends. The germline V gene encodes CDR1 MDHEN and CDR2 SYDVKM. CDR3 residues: CASLGQMNTGELFF. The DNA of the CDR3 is TGTGCCAGCCTTGGGCAAATGAACACCGGGGAGCTGTTTTTT.

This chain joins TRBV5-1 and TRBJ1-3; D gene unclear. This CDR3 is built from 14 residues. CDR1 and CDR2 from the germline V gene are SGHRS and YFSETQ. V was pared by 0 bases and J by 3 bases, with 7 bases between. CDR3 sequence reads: CASSLGAGGNTIYF. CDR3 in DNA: TGCGCCAGCAGCTTGGGGGCGGGTGGAAACACCATATATTTT.

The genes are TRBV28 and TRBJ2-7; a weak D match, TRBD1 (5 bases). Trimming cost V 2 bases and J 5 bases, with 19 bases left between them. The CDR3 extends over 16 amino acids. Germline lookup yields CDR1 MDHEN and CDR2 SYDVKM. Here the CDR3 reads CASSLPVAGWVNEQYF. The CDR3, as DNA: TGTGCCAGCAGTTTACCGGTGGCAGGGTGGGTTAACGAGCAGTACTTC.

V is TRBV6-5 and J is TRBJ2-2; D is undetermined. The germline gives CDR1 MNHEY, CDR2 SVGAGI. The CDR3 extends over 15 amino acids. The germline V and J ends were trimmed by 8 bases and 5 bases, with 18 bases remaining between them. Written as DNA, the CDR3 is TGTGCCAGCGGAGTAGGTGGAGTCGAGACCGGGGAGCTGTTTTTT. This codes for CASGVGGVETGELFF.

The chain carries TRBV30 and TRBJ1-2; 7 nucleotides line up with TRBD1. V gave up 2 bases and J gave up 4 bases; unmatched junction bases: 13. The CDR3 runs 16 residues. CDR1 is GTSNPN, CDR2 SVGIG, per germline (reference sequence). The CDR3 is CAWSTPRRGKAYGYTF. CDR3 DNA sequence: TGTGCCTGGAGTACCCCCCGCAGGGGGAAGGCCTATGGCTACACCTTC. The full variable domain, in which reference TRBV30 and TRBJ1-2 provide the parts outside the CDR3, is SQTIHQWPATLVQPVGSPLSLECTVEGTSNPNLYWYRQAAGRGLQLLFYSVGIGQISSEVPQNLSASRPQDRQFILSSKKLLLSDSGFYLCAWSTPRRGKAYGYTFGSGTRLTVV.

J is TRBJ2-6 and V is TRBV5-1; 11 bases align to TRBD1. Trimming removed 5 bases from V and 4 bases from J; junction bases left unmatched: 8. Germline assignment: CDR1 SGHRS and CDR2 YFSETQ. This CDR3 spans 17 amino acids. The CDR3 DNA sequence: TGCGCCAGCAGGCGGACAGGGGGCTCGATAGGGGCCAACGTCCTGACTTTC. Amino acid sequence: CASRRTGGSIGANVLTF.

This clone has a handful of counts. CDR3 sequence reads: CASSLWTEETQYF. The CDR3, as DNA: TGCGCCAGCAGCTTGTGGACAGAGGAGACCCAGTACTTC. The J gene is TRBJ2-5, the V gene TRBV5-1; TRBD1 is a possible D gene (6 bases). Germline lookup yields CDR1 SGHRS and CDR2 YFSETQ. V lost 1 base and J 5 bases, leaving 9 bases between the germline ends. The CDR3 has 13 amino acids.

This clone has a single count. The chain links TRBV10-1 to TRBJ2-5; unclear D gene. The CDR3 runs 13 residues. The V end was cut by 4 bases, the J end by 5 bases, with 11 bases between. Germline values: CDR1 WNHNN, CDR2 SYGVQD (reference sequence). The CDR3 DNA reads TGCGCCAGCAGTGTATTGGTCGGGGAGACCCAGTACTTC. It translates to CASSVLVGETQYF.

CDR3 nucleotide sequence: TGTGCCAGCTCGAGCAGGGTGGACACTGAAGCTTTCTTT. Translated: CASSSRVDTEAFF. This chain uses TRBV18 with TRBJ1-1; TRBD1 might be the D (5 bases). The germline V and J ends were trimmed by 6 bases and 3 bases, with 11 bases remaining between them. From germline, CDR1 is KGHSH and CDR2 LQKENI. The CDR3 length is 13 residues.

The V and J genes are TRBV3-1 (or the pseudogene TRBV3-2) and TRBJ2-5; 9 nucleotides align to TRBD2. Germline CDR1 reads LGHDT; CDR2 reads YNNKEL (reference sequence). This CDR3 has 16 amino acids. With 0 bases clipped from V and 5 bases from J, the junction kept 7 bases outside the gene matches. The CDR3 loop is CASSQDRLAGRETQYF. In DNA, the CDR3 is TGTGCCAGCAGCCAAGATAGGCTAGCGGGAAGGGAGACCCAGTACTTC.

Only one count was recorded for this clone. The CDR3 bases are TGTGCCAGCAGCTTCGGGAGGGTTGCAGAGACCCAGTACTTC. It yields the protein CASSFGRVAETQYF. The rearrangement uses TRBV7-8 and TRBJ2-5; TRBD2 aligns across 8 bases. CDR1 and CDR2 from the germline V gene are SGHVS and FQNEAQ. There are 14 residues in the CDR3. V shed 3 bases, J shed 4 bases, and the junction held 4 bases outside the gene matches.

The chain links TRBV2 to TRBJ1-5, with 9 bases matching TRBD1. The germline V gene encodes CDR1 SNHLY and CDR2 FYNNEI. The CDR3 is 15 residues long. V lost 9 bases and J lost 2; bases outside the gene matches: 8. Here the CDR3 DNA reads TGTGCCAGTACCCCAAACAGGGGGCGCAATCAGCCCCAGCATTTT. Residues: CASTPNRGRNQPQHF.

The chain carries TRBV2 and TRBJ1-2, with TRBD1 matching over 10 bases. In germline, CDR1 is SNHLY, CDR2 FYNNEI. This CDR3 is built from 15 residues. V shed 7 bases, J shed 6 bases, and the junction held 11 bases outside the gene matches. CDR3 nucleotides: TGTGCCAGCAATAAGGGACAGGGGCCAACCGATGGCTACACCTTC. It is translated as CASNKGQGPTDGYTF.